This T cell receptor (beta chain) derives from a study of CD8 T cells in ankylosing spondylitis. Study results and limitations: In ankylosing spondylitis blood, a motif of about 8 highly homologous TCR beta variants appeared characteristic. Peripheral blood samples showed relatively rare disease-linked clones, and these clones were CD8+.

Note on this clonotype: Its antigen is unknown.

Each CDR3 protein gets one entry after TCRdb re-called the 5' RACE reads with MiXCR. This sample yields under 550,000 distinct CDR3 sequences, of which 25% to 30% are seen a single time; 0.89% belongs to the top ten. The sequence was collected from a male donor with ankylosing spondylitis. The sequenced material came from blood, either unsorted or a sorted T cell fraction (not recorded which).

The CDR3 nucleotides read TGTGCCAGCAGTTTTCAAGCGCAGGGAAACACCGGGGAGCTGTTTTTT. As protein: CASSFQAQGNTGELFF. The rearrangement links TRBV12-3 or TRBV12-4 to TRBJ2-2; tentative D call: TRBD1 (5 bases). The CDR3 has 16 amino acids. V lost 3 bases, J lost 2 bases, and 13 bases lay in between.